What follows are 26 T cell receptor beta chains derived from one specimen sequenced in a study of blood T cell repertoires in COVID-19 (dated by TCRdb to the early 2020s). Library preparation used the immunoSEQ multiplex PCR assay. TCRdb took over this immuneACCESS table, retaining in-frame rearrangements with V and J assigned. Such tables are incomplete; in checked studies, under half of the missing clones stem from an unresolved V gene, and the remainder is unexplained. For this sample the table gives roughly 97,000 clones, of which roughly 82% were detected only once. The ten largest account for under 5.5% of the sample. The sequenced sample was peripheral blood. All receptors derive from a man aged 55 to 70 with acute or convalescent COVID-19.

V and J are TRBV5-4 and TRBJ2-2, with a possible D match to TRBD2 (6 bases). Germline assignment: CDR1 SGHNT and CDR2 YYREEE (reference sequence). V lost 0 bases, J lost 0 bases, and 9 bases lay in between. This CDR3 has 16 amino acids. In DNA form, the CDR3 reads TGTGCCAGCAGCTTGGGGGCGGGGACGAACACCGGGGAGCTGTTTTTT. Translating it yields CASSLGAGTNTGELFF.

The chain uses TRBV18 and TRBJ1-2; the D gene is possibly TRBD1 (5 bases). Trimming took 5 bases from V and 6 from J, leaving 19 bases between them. This CDR3 has 15 residues. Germline CDR1 reads KGHSH; CDR2 reads LQKENI. Here the CDR3 reads CASSALGQGGDGYTF. As DNA, the CDR3 is TGTGCCAGCTCAGCATTAGGACAAGGTGGCGATGGCTACACCTTC.

The chain couples TRBV4-2 to TRBJ2-7; 7 nucleotides match TRBD1. V was clipped by 0 bases and J by 6 bases; unmatched bases: 5. Germline V CDR1 and CDR2: LGHNA, YNFKEQ. The CDR3 length is 14 residues. This chain's CDR3 is CASSQETGWAEQYF. In nucleotides, the CDR3 is TGTGCCAGCAGCCAAGAGACAGGGTGGGCCGAGCAGTACTTC.

This CDR3 is CASSYSYEQYF. CDR3 bases: TGTGCCAGCAGTTATTCCTACGAGCAGTACTTC. The V call is TRBV5-8, the J call TRBJ2-7; D is unresolved. Looked up from germline, CDR1 is SGHTS and CDR2 is YDEGEE. The CDR3 extends over 11 amino acids. V lost 5 bases, J lost 1 base, and 4 bases lay in between.

The gene calls are TRBV30 and TRBJ2-7; 7 bases align to TRBD2. V lost 5 bases to trimming and J lost 4 bases; unmatched junction nucleotides: 5. This CDR3 is built from 12 residues. Germline V CDR1 and CDR2: GTSNPN, SVGIG (reference sequence). The CDR3 sequence is CAWDGGGYEQYF. The CDR3 nucleotides are TGTGCCTGGGACGGCGGGGGTTACGAGCAGTACTTC.

J is TRBJ1-1 and V is TRBV6-1; weak D call: TRBD1 (6 bases). With 2 bases removed from V and 11 bases from J, the gap between germline ends came to 12 bases. CDR3 size: 12 residues. Per germline, CDR1 MNHNS and CDR2 SASEGT. CDR3 region: CASSETRGRAFF. CDR3 sequence (DNA): TGTGCCAGCAGTGAAACCAGGGGCCGGGCTTTCTTT.

The chain recombines TRBV4-2 with TRBJ2-2; 7 nucleotides agree with TRBD2. V lost 3 bases, J lost 1 base, and 11 bases stayed unmatched. Per germline, CDR1 LGHNA and CDR2 YNFKEQ. The CDR3 is 18 amino acids. The DNA of the CDR3 is TGTGCCAGCAGCCACGGGGTTGCGCGGACTAGGAACACCGGGGAGCTGTTTTTT. Amino acids: CASSHGVARTRNTGELFF.

The J gene is TRBJ2-5, the V gene TRBV30; weak D call: TRBD2 (5 bases). There are 17 residues in the CDR3. V lost 1 base to trimming and J lost 2 bases, with 20 bases between them. The germline CDR1 and CDR2 sequences are GTSNPN and SVGIG (reference sequence). CDR3: CAWSGGIRGRIQETQYF. The CDR3 bases are TGTGCCTGGAGTGGAGGGATCCGGGGAAGAATACAAGAGACCCAGTACTTC.

V usage is TRBV14 and J usage is TRBJ2-5, with D maybe TRBD1 (5 bases). The V and J ends lost 0 bases and 0 bases respectively, with 17 bases between them. The germline CDR1 and CDR2 sequences are SGHDN and FVKESK. The CDR3 has 18 amino acids. CDR3 region: CASSQDGSAGPYQETQYF. The CDR3 coding sequence is TGTGCCAGCAGCCAAGATGGCTCGGCAGGGCCGTACCAAGAGACCCAGTACTTC.

This chain links TRBV2 with TRBJ1-2; 8 bases agree with TRBD1. Germline-derived CDR1 and CDR2 are SNHLY and FYNNEI. The CDR3 loop spans 14 amino acids. Trimming at V came to 5 bases and at J to 2 bases, leaving 4 bases not matched to a gene. The CDR3 DNA reads as TGTGCCAGCAGTCGACAGGGGCCGAACTATGGCTACACCTTC. Amino acids: CASSRQGPNYGYTF.

The DNA of the CDR3 is TGTGCCAGCAGCCCGGGGTGGAACACCGGGGAGCTGTTTTTT. This encodes CASSPGWNTGELFF. The chain is built from TRBV9 and TRBJ2-2, with D possibly matching TRBD2 (5 bases). V was cut by 4 bases and J by 1 base, with 8 bases left in between. Germline V gene lookup returns CDR1 SGDLS and CDR2 YYNGEE. This CDR3 has 14 residues.

The chain uses TRBV5-1 and TRBJ1-6; D is undetermined. The length of the CDR3 is 14 residues. Germline lookup yields CDR1 SGHRS and CDR2 YFSETQ. The germline V and J ends were trimmed by 1 base and 9 bases, with 11 bases remaining between them. This CDR3 is CASSLTEGSSPLHF. The CDR3 bases are TGCGCCAGCAGCTTGACAGAGGGAAGTTCACCCCTCCACTTT.

To note about this clone: The junction does not match germline at one end; this may be a read error. This chain joins TRBV7-2 and TRBJ2-1, with 7 bases lining up with TRBD2. CDR1 is SGHTA and CDR2 is FQGNSA in the germline V gene. This CDR3 is built from 15 residues. Here the CDR3 DNA reads TGTGCCAGCAGCTTTAGCCAGCGGGGCTACAGTGAGCAGTTCTTC. Protein: CASSFSQRGYSEQFF.

The chain uses TRBV13 and TRBJ1-2; no definite D call. The V gene's germline CDR1 is PRHDT and CDR2 FYEKMQ (reference sequence). This CDR3 has 13 amino acids. The ends were cut back, 3 bases at V and 4 bases at J, with 9 bases in the middle. The CDR3 loop reads CASSLSLGYGYTF. In nucleotides, the CDR3 is TGTGCCAGCAGCTTGAGTCTCGGCTATGGCTACACCTTC.

The V gene is TRBV24-1, the J gene TRBJ2-5; TRBD1 matches 8 bases. Germline CDR1 and CDR2: KGHDR and SFDVKD. There are 15 residues in the CDR3. V shed 6 bases and J 5 bases; nucleotides not matched to a gene: 10. CDR3 residues: CATSIESGGRETQYF. The CDR3 region has the DNA TGTGCCACCAGTATCGAGTCAGGGGGCAGGGAGACCCAGTACTTC.

The chain is built from TRBV6-1 and TRBJ1-5; 10 bases align to TRBD1. The CDR3 runs 14 residues. Per germline, CDR1 MNHNS and CDR2 SASEGT. The V and J ends lost 2 bases and 7 bases, in that order; junction bases with no gene match: 2. In DNA form, the CDR3 reads TGTGCCAGCAGTGAAACGGGACAGGGGCAGCCCCAGCATTTT. Translated, it gives CASSETGQGQPQHF.

The gene calls are TRBV7-9 and TRBJ1-1; D is unclear. Trimming cost V 5 bases and J 4 bases, with 14 bases left between them. CDR3 length equals 14 residues. Germline CDR1 SEHNR, CDR2 FQNEAQ (reference sequence). CDR3 bases: TGTGCCAGCAGCATGGCGGCGGAGGCCACTGAAGCTTTCTTT. This encodes CASSMAAEATEAFF.

The J gene is TRBJ1-4, the V gene TRBV7-9; D is ambiguous. Germline V gene data show CDR1 as SEHNR and CDR2 as FQNEAQ (reference sequence). This CDR3 is 14 amino acids long. V was clipped by 5 bases and J by 5 bases, with 12 bases between them. CDR3 loop: CASSHDPGNEKLFF. CDR3 DNA sequence: TGTGCCAGCAGCCATGACCCGGGAAATGAAAAACTGTTTTTT.

This clone came up a few times. J is TRBJ2-3 and V is TRBV28, with TRBD2 identical over 16 bases. The ends lost 3 bases at V and 3 bases at J; junction bases unmatched: 12. Germline-derived CDR1 and CDR2 are MDHEN and SYDVKM. The CDR3 length is 20 residues. For the CDR3, the DNA is TGTGCCAGCAGTTTCCACCCTCCGGGACTAGCGGGAGGGGTTACAGATACGCAGTATTTT. Translation: CASSFHPPGLAGGVTDTQYF.

The chain employs TRBV9 and TRBJ2-1; perhaps TRBD1 as D (6 bases). Germline lookup yields CDR1 SGDLS and CDR2 YYNGEE. The V end was cut by 3 bases, the J end by 6 bases, with 16 bases between. The CDR3 consists of 15 residues. This CDR3 is CASSGGWGRANEQFF. The DNA of the CDR3 is TGTGCCAGCAGCGGCGGCTGGGGGCGGGCCAATGAGCAGTTCTTC.

The chain carries TRBV11-2 and TRBJ2-3; 8 bases fit TRBD1. J lost 3 bases, V lost 5 bases, and 7 bases had no gene match. Germline V CDR1 and CDR2: SGHAT, FQNNGV. The CDR3 is 15 amino acids. CDR3 coding DNA: TGTGCCAGCAGCGGGTACGGACAGGGTACAGATACGCAGTATTTT. Its protein is CASSGYGQGTDTQYF.

The chain employs TRBV6-5 and TRBJ2-1, with TRBD1 matching over 8 bases. CDR3 length equals 13 residues. The ends lost 2 bases at V and 8 bases at J; junction bases unmatched: 2. Germline loops: CDR1 MNHEY, CDR2 SVGAGI. The CDR3 sequence is CASSYPDRDEQFF. The CDR3 DNA is TGTGCCAGCAGTTACCCGGACAGGGATGAGCAGTTCTTC.

This chain links TRBV7-3 with TRBJ2-2; 8 bases align to TRBD1. This CDR3 comprises 15 residues. V was clipped by 5 bases and J by 5 bases; unmatched bases: 7. Germline assignment: CDR1 SGHTA and CDR2 FQGTGA. CDR3 amino acids: CASSPGQGRTGELFF. The CDR3 DNA follows: TGTGCCAGCAGCCCAGGACAGGGACGAACCGGGGAGCTGTTTTTT.

The count of this clone is one. J is TRBJ2-7 and V is TRBV5-1, with D perhaps matching TRBD1 (6 bases). Germline V CDR1 and CDR2: SGHRS, YFSETQ. The V end lost 2 bases, the J end lost 4 bases, and 13 bases lay between the germline ends. CDR3 size: 14 residues. The CDR3 loop is CASSLRTAVYEQYF. In DNA, the CDR3 is TGCGCCAGCAGCTTACGGACAGCCGTATACGAGCAGTACTTC. Full variable domain (rest looked up from reference TRBV5-1 and TRBJ2-7): KAGVTQTPRYLIKTRGQQVTLSCSPISGHRSVSWYQQTPGQGLQFLFEYFSETQRNKGNFPGRFSGRQFSNSRSEMNVSTLELGDSALYLCASSLRTAVYEQYFGPGTRLTVT.

The chain has TRBV18 and TRBJ1-1; tentative D call: TRBD1 (6 bases). V gave up 3 bases and J gave up 3 bases, with 8 bases separating them. CDR1 is KGHSH, CDR2 LQKENI, per germline. The CDR3 runs to 13 residues. As DNA, the CDR3 is TGTGCCAGCTCACCCAAGGGGGACACTGAAGCTTTCTTT. Amino acid sequence: CASSPKGDTEAFF.

The chain uses TRBV5-8 and TRBJ2-7, with D possibly TRBD1 on 6 matching bases. CDR1 and CDR2 from the germline V gene are SGHTS and YDEGEE. V shed 5 bases and J shed 3 bases, with 12 bases lying between them. CDR3 size: 13 residues. CDR3 residues: CASSYGQNYEQYF. The CDR3 DNA is TGTGCCAGCAGTTACGGACAGAACTACGAGCAGTACTTC.